Below, one TCR beta chain is given with its context. Its target is not known. The source of the sample is a study of cytomegalovirus exposure and HLA in healthy donors. V gave up 2 bases and J gave up 1 base, with 5 bases separating them. The germline V gene encodes CDR1 GTSNPN and CDR2 SVGIG (reference sequence). This CDR3 is 12 amino acids long. Study conclusions and caveats: In a later analysis, parvovirus B19, influenza, CMV and Epstein-Barr virus appeared linked to several top co-occurrence clusters.

Use of 60 Vbeta and 13 Jbeta primers characterized the PCR. The protocol was immunoSEQ multiplex PCR, while the TCRdb copy is restricted to in-frame clones and leaves out a portion. The sample holds about 60,000 clones, around 80% seen once. This chain uses TRBV30 with TRBJ1-1; D is ambiguous. The TCR was taken from a woman aged 25 to 45 in good health and CMV-seronegative. The material sequenced was PBMCs. The CDR3 is CAWSMRNTEAFF. The CDR3 DNA sequence: TGTGCCTGGAGTATGAGGAACACTGAAGCTTTCTTT. Looking up the rest from reference TRBV30 and TRBJ1-1 gives the full variable domain: SQTIHQWPATLVQPVGSPLSLECTVEGTSNPNLYWYRQAAGRGLQLLFYSVGIGQISSEVPQNLSASRPQDRQFILSSKKLLLSDSGFYLCAWSMRNTEAFFGQGTRLTVV.